One T cell receptor beta chain is described in this entry. These data belong to a study of OX40 agonist ivuxolimab in advanced cancers. Using immunoSEQ multiplex PCR, the repertoire was profiled, and TCRdb retains in-frame clones only, with some absent. The sample contains about 60,000 clones, around 86% of which appear only once. Researchers took blood at baseline, on cycle 4 day 1, and on cycle 7 day 1. Germline V gene sequence: CDR1 SGHDT, CDR2 YYEEEE. The V gene end was trimmed by 6 bases and the J gene end by 5 bases; junction bases not matched to a gene: 15. The CDR3 extends over 17 amino acids.

The chain uses TRBV5-6 and TRBJ2-1, with TRBD2 matching 9 bases. The TCR was taken from an adult with an advanced solid tumor such as melanoma, head and neck, liver or kidney cancer. This sample comprised CD4+ or CD8+ T cells sorted from blood, obtained in a trial of the OX40 agonist ivuxolimab. The CDR3 sequence is CASNPGLATRSHNEQFF. The CDR3 coding sequence is TGTGCCAGCAACCCGGGACTAGCCACCCGATCCCACAATGAGCAGTTCTTC.